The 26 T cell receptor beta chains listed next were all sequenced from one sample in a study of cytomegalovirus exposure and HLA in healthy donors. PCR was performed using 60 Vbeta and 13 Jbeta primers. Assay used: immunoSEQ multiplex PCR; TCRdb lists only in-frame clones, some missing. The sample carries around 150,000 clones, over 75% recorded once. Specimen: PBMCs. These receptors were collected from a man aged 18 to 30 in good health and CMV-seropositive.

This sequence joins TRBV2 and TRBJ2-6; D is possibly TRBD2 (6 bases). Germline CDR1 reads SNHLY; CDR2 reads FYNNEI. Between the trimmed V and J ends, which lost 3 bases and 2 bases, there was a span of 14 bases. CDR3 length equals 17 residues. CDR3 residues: CASSDHPTGAGANVLTF. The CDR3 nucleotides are TGTGCCAGCAGTGATCACCCCACGGGGGCTGGGGCCAACGTCCTGACTTTC.

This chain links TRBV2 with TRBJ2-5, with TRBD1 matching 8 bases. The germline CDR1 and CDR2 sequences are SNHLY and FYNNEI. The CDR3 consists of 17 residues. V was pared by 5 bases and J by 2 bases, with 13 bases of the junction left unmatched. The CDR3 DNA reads TGTGCCAGCAGTTTACTCCCGGGGACAGGAGCTCAAGAGACCCAGTACTTC. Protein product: CASSLLPGTGAQETQYF.

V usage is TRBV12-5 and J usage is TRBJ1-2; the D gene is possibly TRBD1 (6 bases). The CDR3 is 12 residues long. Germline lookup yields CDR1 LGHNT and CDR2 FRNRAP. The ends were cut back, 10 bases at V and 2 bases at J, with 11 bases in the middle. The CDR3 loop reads CAIMGQNYGYTF. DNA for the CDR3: TGTGCTATCATGGGACAAAACTATGGCTACACCTTC.

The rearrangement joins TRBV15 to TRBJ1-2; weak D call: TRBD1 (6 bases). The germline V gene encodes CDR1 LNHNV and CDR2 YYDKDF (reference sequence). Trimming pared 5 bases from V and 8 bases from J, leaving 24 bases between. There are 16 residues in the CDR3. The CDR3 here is CATSYAGAMPRGGYTF. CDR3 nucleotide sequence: TGTGCCACCAGCTACGCTGGGGCAATGCCTAGGGGGGGCTACACCTTC.

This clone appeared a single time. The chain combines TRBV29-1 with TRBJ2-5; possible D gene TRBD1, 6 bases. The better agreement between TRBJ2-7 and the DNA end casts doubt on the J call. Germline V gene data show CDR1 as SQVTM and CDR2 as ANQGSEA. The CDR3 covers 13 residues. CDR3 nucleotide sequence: TGCAGCGTTGCGGCGGACAGCTCCTACGAGCAGTACTTC. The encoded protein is CSVAADSSYEQYF.

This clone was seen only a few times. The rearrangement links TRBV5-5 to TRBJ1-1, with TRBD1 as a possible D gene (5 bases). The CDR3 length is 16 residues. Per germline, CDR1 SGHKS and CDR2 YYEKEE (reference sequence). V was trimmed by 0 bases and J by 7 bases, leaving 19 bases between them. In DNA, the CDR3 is TGTGCCAGCAGCTTGGACGGTTTTCCGGGGGAGAGTGAAGCTTTCTTT. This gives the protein CASSLDGFPGESEAFF. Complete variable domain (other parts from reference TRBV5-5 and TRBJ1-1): DAGVTQSPTHLIKTRGQQVTLRCSPISGHKSVSWYQQVLGQGPQFIFQYYEKEERGRGNFPDRFSARQFPNYSSELNVNALLLGDSALYLCASSLDGFPGESEAFFGQGTRLTVV.

The CDR3 region is CASSGQGDNEKLFF. The CDR3 nucleotides are TGTGCCAGCTCGGGACAGGGTGATAATGAAAAACTGTTTTTT. The chain joins TRBV18 to TRBJ1-4, with 9 positions matching TRBD1. The germline CDR1 and CDR2 sequences are KGHSH and LQKENI. CDR3 size: 14 residues. J gave up 4 bases and V 6 bases, and 3 bases lay outside the gene matches.

CDR3 nucleotides: TGTGCCTGGATCGGCGGCGAAAAGCCCTACGAGCAGTACTTC. This translates into CAWIGGEKPYEQYF. This sequence joins TRBV30 and TRBJ2-7; D gene ambiguous. Trimming shortened V by 4 bases and J by 2 bases, and 15 bases separated the two germline ends. CDR1 and CDR2 from the germline V gene are GTSNPN and SVGIG (reference sequence). The CDR3 has 14 residues.

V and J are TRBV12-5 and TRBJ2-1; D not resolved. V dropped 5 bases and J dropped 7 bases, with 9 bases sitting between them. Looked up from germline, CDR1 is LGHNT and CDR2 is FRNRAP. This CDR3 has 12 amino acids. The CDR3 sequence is CASGPRWNEQFF. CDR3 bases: TGTGCTAGTGGTCCTAGATGGAATGAGCAGTTCTTC. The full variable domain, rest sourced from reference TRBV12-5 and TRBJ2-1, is DARVTQTPRHKVTEMGQEVTMRCQPILGHNTVFWYRQTMMQGLELLAYFRNRAPLDDSGMPKDRFSAEMPDATLATLKIQPSEPRDSAVYFCASGPRWNEQFFGPGTRLTVL.

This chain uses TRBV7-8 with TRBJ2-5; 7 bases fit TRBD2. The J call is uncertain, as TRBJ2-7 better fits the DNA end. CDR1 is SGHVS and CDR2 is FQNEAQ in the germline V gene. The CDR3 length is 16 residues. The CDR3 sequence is CASSSGRGPPHYEQYF. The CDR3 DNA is TGTGCCAGCAGCTCAGGGAGGGGACCGCCGCACTACGAGCAGTACTTC.

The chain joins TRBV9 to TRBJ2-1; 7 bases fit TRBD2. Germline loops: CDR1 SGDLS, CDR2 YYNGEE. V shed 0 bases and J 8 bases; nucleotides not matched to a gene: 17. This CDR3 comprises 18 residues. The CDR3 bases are TGTGCCAGCAGCGTAGCTAGCCGGTTCGGGAGGAGGGACCATGAGCAGTTCTTC. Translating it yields CASSVASRFGRRDHEQFF.

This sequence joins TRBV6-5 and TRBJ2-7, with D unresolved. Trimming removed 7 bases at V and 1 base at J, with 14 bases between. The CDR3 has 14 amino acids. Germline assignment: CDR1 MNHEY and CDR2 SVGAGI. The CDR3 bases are TGTGCCAGCACCGACATCCACGGATCCTACGAGCAGTACTTC. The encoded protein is CASTDIHGSYEQYF.

The CDR3 is CASSGGVLEQYF. CDR3 nucleotides: TGTGCCAGCAGCGGGGGGGTTCTAGAGCAGTACTTC. V is TRBV6-6 and J is TRBJ2-5, with 8 positions matching TRBD2. The germline V gene has CDR1 MNHNY and CDR2 SVGAGI (reference sequence). The ends lost 6 bases at V and 11 bases at J; junction bases unmatched: 8. This CDR3 is built from 12 residues.

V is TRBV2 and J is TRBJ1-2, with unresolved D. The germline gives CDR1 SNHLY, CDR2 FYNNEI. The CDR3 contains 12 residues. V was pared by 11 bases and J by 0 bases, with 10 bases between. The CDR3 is CAGRRANYGYTF. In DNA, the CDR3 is TGTGCCGGCCGACGGGCTAACTATGGCTACACCTTC.

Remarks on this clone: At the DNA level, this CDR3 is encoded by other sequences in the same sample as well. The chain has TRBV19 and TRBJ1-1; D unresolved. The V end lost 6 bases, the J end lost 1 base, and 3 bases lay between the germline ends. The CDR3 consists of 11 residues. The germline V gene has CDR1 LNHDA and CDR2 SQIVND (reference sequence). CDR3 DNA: TGTGCCAGTAGCAGGAACACTGAAGCTTTCTTT. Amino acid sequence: CASSRNTEAFF.

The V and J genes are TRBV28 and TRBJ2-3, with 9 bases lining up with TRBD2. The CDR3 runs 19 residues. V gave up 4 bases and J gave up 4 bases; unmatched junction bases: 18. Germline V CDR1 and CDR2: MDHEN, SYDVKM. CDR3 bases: TGTGCCAGCAGTTCATCACGGAGCGGGGGGAGGGGTAGCGCAGATACGCAGTATTTT. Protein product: CASSSSRSGGRGSADTQYF.

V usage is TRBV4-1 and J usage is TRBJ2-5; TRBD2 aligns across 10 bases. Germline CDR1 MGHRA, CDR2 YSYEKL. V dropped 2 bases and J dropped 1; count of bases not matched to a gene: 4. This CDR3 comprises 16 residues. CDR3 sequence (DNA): TGCGCCAGCAGCCAATTTCCTAGCGGGGGCCAAGAGACCCAGTACTTC. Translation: CASSQFPSGGQETQYF.

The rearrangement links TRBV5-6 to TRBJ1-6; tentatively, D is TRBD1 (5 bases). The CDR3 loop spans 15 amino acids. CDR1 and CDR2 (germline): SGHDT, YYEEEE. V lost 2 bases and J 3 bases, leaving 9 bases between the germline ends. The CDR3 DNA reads TGTGCCAGCAGCTTAAGGGGTGGCTATAATTCACCCCTCCACTTT. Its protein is CASSLRGGYNSPLHF.

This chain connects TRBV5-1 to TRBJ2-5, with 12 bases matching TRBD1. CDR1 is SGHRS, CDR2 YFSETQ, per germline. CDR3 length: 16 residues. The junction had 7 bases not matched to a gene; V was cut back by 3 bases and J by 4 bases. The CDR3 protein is CASSSLGQGAGETQYF. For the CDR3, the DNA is TGCGCCAGCAGCTCCCTGGGACAGGGGGCAGGAGAGACCCAGTACTTC.

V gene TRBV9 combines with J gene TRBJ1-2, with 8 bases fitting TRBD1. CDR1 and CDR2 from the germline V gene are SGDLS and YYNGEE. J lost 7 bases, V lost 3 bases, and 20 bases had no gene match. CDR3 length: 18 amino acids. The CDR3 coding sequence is TGTGCCAGCAGCGCCCACCTGGGACAGGACGCCGGGAACGCTGGCTACACCTTC. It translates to CASSAHLGQDAGNAGYTF. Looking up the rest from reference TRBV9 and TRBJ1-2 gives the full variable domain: DSGVTQTPKHLITATGQRVTLRCSPRSGDLSVYWYQQSLDQGLQFLIQYYNGEERAKGNILERFSAQQFPDLHSELNLSSLELGDSALYFCASSAHLGQDAGNAGYTFGSGTRLTVV.

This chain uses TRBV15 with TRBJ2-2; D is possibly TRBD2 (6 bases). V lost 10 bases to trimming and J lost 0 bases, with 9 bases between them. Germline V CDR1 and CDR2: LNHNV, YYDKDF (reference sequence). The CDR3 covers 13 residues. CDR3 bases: TGTGCCATCGGGACTCCGAACACCGGGGAGCTGTTTTTT. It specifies CAIGTPNTGELFF.

The CDR3 loop reads CTSSLLRDSQETQYF. The CDR3 region has the DNA TGCACCAGCAGCCTTCTCCGGGACTCGCAAGAGACCCAGTACTTC. The chain joins TRBV1 to TRBJ2-5; TRBD2 reflects the table's D call only, with no check against the DNA. TRBV1 is reported as a pseudogene. CDR3 length equals 15 residues.

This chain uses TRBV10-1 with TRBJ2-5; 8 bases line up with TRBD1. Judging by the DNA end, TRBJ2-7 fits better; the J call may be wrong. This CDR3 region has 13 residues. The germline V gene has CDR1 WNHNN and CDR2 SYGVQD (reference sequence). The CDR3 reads CASSEDRGYEQYF. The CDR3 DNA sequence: TGCGCCAGCAGTGAAGACAGGGGTTACGAGCAGTACTTC.

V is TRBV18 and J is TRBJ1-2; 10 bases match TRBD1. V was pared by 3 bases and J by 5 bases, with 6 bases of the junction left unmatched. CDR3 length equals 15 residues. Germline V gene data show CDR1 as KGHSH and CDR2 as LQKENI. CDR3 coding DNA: TGTGCCAGCTCACCTCGGACAGGGGGAGGTTATGGCTACACCTTC. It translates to CASSPRTGGGYGYTF.

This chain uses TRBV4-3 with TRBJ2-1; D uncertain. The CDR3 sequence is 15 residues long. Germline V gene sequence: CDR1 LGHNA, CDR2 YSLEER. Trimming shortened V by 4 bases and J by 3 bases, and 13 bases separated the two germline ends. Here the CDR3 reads CASSPRLGSYNEQFF. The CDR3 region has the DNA TGCGCCAGCAGCCCGCGTTTGGGCAGCTACAATGAGCAGTTCTTC.

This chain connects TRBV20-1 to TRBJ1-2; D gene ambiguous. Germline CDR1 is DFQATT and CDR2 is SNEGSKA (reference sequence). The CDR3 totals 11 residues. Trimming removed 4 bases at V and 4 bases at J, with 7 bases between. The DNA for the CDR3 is TGCAGTGCTAACTCTGCCTATGGCTACACCTTC. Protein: CSANSAYGYTF.